This T cell receptor (beta chain) emerged from a study of blood T cell repertoires in COVID-19. Study at large: T cells, B-cell-depleted T cells, or PBMCs supplied cDNA or gDNA.

As handled by the study authors: Amplification with reference gene primers provided the estimates of nucleated cell counts. TCRdb's copy holds only in-frame clones and misses some; the assay was immunoSEQ multiplex PCR. V, J and clone size derive from that table, while D and trimming were established from the DNA sequence. The sample carries fewer than 300,000 clones, 88% recorded once. Only a few counts were recorded for this clone. The specimen sequenced was peripheral blood. This TCR derives from a woman aged 25 to 39 with acute or convalescent COVID-19.

As DNA, the CDR3 is TGTGCCAGCAGAGATACAGGGTCCCAGCCCCAGCATTTT. It translates to CASRDTGSQPQHF. This chain connects TRBV2 to TRBJ1-5; D perhaps matches TRBD1 (6 bases). Per the germline V gene, CDR1 is SNHLY and CDR2 is FYNNEI. Trimming shortened V by 6 bases and J by 7 bases, and 13 bases separated the two germline ends. This CDR3 is built from 13 residues.